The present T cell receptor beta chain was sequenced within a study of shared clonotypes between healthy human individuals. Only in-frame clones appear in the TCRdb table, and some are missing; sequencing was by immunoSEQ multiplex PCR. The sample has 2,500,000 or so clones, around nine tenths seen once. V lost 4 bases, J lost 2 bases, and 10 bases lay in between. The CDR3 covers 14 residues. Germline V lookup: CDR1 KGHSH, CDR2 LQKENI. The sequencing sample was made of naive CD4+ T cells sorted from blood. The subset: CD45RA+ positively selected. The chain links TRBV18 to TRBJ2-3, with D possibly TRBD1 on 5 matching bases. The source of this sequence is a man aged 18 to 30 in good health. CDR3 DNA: TGTGCCAGCTCACACCCGACAGACACAGATACGCAGTATTTT. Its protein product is CASSHPTDTDTQYF.